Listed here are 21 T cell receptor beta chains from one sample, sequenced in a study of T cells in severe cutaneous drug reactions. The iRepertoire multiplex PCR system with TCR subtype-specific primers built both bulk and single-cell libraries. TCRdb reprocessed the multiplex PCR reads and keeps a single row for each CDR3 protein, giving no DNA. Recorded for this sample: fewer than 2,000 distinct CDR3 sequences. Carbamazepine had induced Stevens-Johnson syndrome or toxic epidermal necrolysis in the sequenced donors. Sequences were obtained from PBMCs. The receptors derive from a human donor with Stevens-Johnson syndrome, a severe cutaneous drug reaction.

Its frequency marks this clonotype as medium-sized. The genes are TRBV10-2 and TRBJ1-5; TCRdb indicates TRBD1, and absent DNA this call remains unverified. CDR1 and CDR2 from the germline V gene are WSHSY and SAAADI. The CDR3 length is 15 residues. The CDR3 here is CASSDVGGRRQPQHF.

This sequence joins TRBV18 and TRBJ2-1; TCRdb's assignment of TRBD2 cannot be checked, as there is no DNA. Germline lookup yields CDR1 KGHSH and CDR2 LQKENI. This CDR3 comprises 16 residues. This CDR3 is CASSRSGRDTYNEQFF.

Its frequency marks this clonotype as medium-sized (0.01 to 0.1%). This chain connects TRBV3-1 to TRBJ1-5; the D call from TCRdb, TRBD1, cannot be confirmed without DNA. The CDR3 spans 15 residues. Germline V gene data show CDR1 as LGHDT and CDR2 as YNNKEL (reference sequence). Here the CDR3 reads CASSPGQARNQPQHF.

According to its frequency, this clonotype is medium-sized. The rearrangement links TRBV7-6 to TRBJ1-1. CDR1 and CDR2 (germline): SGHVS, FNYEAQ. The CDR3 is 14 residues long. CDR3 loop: CASSRETVNTEAFF.

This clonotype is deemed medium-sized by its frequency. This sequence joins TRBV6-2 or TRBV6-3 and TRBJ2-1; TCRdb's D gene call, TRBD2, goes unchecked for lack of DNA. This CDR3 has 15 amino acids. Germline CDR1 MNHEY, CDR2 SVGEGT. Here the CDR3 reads CASSYWLAGVNEQFF.

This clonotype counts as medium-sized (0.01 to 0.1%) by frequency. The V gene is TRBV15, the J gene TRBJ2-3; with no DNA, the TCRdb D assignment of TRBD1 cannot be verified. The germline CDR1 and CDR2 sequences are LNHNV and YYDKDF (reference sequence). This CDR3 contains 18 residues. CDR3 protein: CATSRDYRGSSSTDTQYF.

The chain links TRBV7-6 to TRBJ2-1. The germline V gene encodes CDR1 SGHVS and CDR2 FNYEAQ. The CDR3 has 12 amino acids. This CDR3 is CASTSRYNEQFF.

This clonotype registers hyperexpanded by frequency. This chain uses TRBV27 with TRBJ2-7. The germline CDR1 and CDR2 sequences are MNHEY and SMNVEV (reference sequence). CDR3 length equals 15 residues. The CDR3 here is CASSFGSAATYEQYF.

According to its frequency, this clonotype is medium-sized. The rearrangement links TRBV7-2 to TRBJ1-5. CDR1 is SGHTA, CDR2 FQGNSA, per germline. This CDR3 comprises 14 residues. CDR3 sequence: CASSIQGGNQPQHF.

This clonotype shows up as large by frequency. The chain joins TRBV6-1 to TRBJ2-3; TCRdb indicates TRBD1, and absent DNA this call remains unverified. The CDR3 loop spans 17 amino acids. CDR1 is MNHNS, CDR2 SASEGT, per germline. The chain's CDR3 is CASSDGLPGPNTDTQYF.

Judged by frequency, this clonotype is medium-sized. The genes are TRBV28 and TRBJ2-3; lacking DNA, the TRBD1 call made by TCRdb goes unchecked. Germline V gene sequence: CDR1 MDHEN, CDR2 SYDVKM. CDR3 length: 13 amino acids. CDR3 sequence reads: CASRGTGIGGQYF.

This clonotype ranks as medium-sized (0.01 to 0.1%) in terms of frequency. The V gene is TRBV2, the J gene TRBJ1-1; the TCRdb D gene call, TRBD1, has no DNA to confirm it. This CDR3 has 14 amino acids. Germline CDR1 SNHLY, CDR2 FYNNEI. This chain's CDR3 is CASLGMTGNWEAFF.

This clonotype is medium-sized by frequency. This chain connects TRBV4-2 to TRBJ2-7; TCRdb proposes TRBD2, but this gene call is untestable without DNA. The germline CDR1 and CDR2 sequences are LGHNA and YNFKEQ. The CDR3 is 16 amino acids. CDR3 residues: CASSQEEASGSYEQYF.

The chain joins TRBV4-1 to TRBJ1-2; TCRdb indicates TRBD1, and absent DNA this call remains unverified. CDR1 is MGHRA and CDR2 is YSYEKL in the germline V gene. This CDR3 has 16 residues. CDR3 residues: CASSQGTGDRLYGYTF.

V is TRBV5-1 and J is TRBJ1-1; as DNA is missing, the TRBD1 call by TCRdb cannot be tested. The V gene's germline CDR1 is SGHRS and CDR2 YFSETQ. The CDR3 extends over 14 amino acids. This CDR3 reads CASSPGQSGTEAFF.

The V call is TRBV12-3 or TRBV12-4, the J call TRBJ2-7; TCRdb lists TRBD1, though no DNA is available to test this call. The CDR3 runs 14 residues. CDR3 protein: CASSWGQGAHEQYF.

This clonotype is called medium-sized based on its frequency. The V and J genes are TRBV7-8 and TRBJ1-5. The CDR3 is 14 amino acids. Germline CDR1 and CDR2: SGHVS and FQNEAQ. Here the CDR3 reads CASSLGNSNQPQHF.

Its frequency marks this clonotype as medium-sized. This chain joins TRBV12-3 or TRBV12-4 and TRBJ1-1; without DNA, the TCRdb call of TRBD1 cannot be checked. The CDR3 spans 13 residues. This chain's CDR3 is CASSWTGDTEAFF.

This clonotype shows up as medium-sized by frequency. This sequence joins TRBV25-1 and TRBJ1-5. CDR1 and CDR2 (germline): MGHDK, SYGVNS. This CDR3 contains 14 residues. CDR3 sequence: CASSEAFLDQPQHF.

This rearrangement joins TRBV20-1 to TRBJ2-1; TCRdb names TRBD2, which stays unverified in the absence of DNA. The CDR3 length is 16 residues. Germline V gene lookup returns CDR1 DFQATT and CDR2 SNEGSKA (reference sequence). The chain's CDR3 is CSARPTIPSSYNEQFF.

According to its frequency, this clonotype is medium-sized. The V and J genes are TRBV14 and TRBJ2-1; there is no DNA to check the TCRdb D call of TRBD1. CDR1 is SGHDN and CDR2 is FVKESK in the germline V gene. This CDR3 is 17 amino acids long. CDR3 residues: CASSPTVERVGGNEQFF. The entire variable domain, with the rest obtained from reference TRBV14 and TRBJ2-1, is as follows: EAGVTQFPSHSVIEKGQTVTLRCDPISGHDNLYWYRRVMGKEIKFLLHFVKESKQDESGMPNNRFLAERTGGTYSTLKVQPAELEDSGVYFCASSPTVERVGGNEQFFGPGTRLTVL.